What follows is one T cell receptor beta chain and its context. Antigen: not known. This entry belongs to a study of T cell responses to AZD1222 COVID-19 vaccine. Assay: immunoSEQ multiplex PCR; the TCRdb copy retains only in-frame clones and omits some. The data contain about 270,000 clones, almost 95% of them singletons. With 0 bases clipped from V and 8 bases from J, the junction kept 4 bases outside the gene matches. There are 13 residues in the CDR3. The germline V gene encodes CDR1 SGHKS and CDR2 YYEKEE (reference sequence). Study-wide findings and caveats: Unmutated variant regions are reportedly the target of nearly half of TCRs that are spike-specific. At 160-218 and 743-854, vaccine-associated CD4 TCRs were dominant, and they spanned spike. With two AZD1222 doses given, Spike-specific TCR breadth and depth both rose. Repertoires were sampled only after the peak T cell response.

The starting material was peripheral blood, obtained 28 days after the second AZD1222 dose. V usage is TRBV5-5 and J usage is TRBJ1-2; 7 positions match TRBD1. The source of this sequence is an adult who received the AZD1222 COVID-19 vaccine. The CDR3 DNA reads TGTGCCAGCAGCTTGGAGGGGGCTGCCGGCTACACCTTC. Encoded protein: CASSLEGAAGYTF.